This T cell receptor (beta chain) appears in the sequencing data of a study of T cell repertoires in cytomegalovirus infection. About the research overall: Evidence of both CMV infection and a matching HLA type came from public TCR beta signatures.

MiXCR was run by TCRdb on the reads, yielding one entry per CDR3 protein. This sample has 150,000 to 200,000 distinct CDR3 sequences, with around 20% found just once. This CDR3 spans 16 amino acids. Germline V gene data show CDR1 as KGHDR and CDR2 as SFDVKD. In regard to this clonotype: One end of the junction does not line up with germline, which may come from a read error.

The chain carries TRBV24-1 and TRBJ2-3; the match to TRBD1 covers 7 bases. Sequenced material: PBMCs. The TCR comes from a human donor in good health (CMV status not recorded). Some clones in this sample may be carry-over from other donors' samples. The CDR3 region is CASSEYTGARTDTQYF. For the CDR3, the DNA is TGTGCCTCCAGTGAATATACAGGGGCCCGCACAGATACGCAGTATTTT.